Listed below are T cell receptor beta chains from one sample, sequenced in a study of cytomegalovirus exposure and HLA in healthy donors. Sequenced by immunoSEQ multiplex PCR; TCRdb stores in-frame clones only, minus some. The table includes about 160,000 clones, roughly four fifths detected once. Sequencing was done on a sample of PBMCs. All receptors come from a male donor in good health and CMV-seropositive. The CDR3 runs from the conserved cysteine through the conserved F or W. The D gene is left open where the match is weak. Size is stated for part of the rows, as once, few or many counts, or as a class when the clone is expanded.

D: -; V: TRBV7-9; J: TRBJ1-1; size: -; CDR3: CASSLTPNTEAFF; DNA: TGTGCCAGCAGCTTAACTCCGAACACTGAAGCTTTCTTT
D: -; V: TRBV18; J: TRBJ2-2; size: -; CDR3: CASSPYRENTGELFF; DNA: TGTGCCAGCTCACCTTACAGGGAGAACACCGGGGAGCTGTTTTTT
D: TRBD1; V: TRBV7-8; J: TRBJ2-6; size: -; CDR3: CASSSGQGSGANVLTF; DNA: TGTGCCAGCAGCTCAGGACAGGGGTCTGGGGCCAACGTCCTGACTTTC
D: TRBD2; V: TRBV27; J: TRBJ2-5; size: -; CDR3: CASWGLAGPIQETQYF; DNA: TGTGCCAGCTGGGGACTAGCGGGGCCAATCCAAGAGACCCAGTACTTC
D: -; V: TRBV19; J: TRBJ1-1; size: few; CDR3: CASYRPGLMNTEAFF; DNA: TGTGCCAGTTACCGCCCGGGACTGATGAACACTGAAGCTTTCTTT
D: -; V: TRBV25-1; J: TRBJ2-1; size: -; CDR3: CASSFSDSYNEQFF; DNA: TGTGCCAGCAGTTTCTCGGACAGCTACAATGAGCAGTTCTTC
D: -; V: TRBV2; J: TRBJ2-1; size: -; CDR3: CASSVENEQFF; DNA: TGTGCCAGCAGTGTAGAGAATGAGCAGTTCTTC
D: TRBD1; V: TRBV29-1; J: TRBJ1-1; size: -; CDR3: CSAGTGLNTEAFF; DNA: TGCAGCGCAGGGACAGGGTTGAACACTGAAGCTTTCTTT
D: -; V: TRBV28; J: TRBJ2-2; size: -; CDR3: CASRPTGHMNTGELFF; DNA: TGTGCCAGCAGGCCAACGGGACATATGAACACCGGGGAGCTGTTTTTT
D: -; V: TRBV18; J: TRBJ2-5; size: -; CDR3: CASSPDSQETQYF; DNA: TGTGCCAGCTCACCCGACAGCCAGGAGACCCAGTACTTC
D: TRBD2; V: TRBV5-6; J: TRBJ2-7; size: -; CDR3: CASSSNTGKATSGRYEQYF; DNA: TGTGCCAGCAGCTCGAATACAGGGAAGGCAACTAGCGGGAGGTACGAGCAGTACTTC
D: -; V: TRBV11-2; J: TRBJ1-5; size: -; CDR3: CASSPRVNQPQHF; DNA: TGTGCCAGCAGCCCCCGGGTCAATCAGCCCCAGCATTTT
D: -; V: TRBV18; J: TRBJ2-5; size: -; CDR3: CASSRSQQETQYF; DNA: TGTGCCAGCTCACGGAGTCAGCAAGAGACCCAGTACTTC